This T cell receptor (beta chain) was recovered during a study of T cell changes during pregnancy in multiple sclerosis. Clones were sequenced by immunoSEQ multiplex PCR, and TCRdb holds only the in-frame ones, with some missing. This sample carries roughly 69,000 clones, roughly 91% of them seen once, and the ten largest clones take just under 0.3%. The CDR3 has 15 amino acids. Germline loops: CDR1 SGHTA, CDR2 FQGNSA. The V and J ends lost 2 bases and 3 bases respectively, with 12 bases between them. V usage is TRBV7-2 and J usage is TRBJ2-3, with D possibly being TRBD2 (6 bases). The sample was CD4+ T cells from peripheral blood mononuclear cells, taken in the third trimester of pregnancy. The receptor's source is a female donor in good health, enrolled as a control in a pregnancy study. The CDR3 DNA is TGTGCCAGCAGCTTATCGGGGGTCTATACAGATACGCAGTATTTT. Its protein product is CASSLSGVYTDTQYF.